These T cell receptor beta chains were read from a single sample in a study of preoperative IRX-2 immunotherapy in early breast cancer. Assay: immunoSEQ multiplex PCR; the TCRdb copy retains only in-frame clones and omits some. The sample records more than 20,000 clones, 80% to 90% being singletons. The material sequenced was lymph node tissue, taken after IRX-2 immunotherapy. These receptors all come from a human donor with breast cancer. Both conserved end residues are part of each CDR3. Fields, in order: J gene, D gene, V gene, clone size, CDR3 protein, CDR3 DNA. The D gene is left open where the match is weak. For some rows the clone size is stated as once, few or many, or as a class when expanded; others skip it.

TRBJ2-7 . TRBV6-8 . CASSYDISYEQYF TGTGCCAGCAGTTACGATATCTCCTACGAGCAGTACTTC
TRBJ1-6 TRBD1 TRBV14 . CASSHAGGKNSPLHF TGTGCCAGCAGCCATGCAGGGGGGAAGAATTCACCCCTCCACTTT
TRBJ1-6 . TRBV11-3 once CASRNPDSRNSPLHF TGTGCCAGCAGGAACCCGGACAGTAGGAATTCACCCCTCCACTTT
TRBJ1-1 . TRBV14 . CASSQESPWAGQLEAFF TGTGCCAGCAGCCAAGAAAGCCCATGGGCGGGGCAGCTTGAAGCTTTCTTT
TRBJ1-2 . TRBV28 . CASSRPGGGNYGYTF TGTGCCAGCAGCCGCCCTGGGGGGGGCAACTATGGCTACACCTTC
TRBJ1-2 . TRBV19 . CASSIGTGTTLGYTF TGTGCCAGTAGTATAGGCACCGGGACAACTTTGGGCTACACCTTC
TRBJ1-6 . TRBV15 once CATSRARSGSPLHF TGTGCCACCAGCAGAGCGAGAAGCGGGTCACCCCTCCACTTT
TRBJ1-3 TRBD1 TRBV18 few CASSRGTGPSGNTIYF TGTGCCAGCTCACGGGGGACAGGACCCTCTGGAAACACCATATATTTT
TRBJ1-1 . TRBV7-6 few CASSPRSATRNTEAFF TGTGCCAGCAGCCCCCGAAGTGCCACCAGGAACACTGAAGCTTTCTTT
TRBJ2-5 TRBD1 TRBV6-8 . CASSRGQQGQETQYF TGTGCCAGCAGCCGGGGACAGCAGGGGCAAGAGACCCAGTACTTC
TRBJ1-1 . TRBV30 . CAWKQRPEATEAFF TGTGCCTGGAAACAGCGACCGGAGGCCACTGAAGCTTTCTTT
TRBJ1-1 . TRBV6-8 . CASSATGNTEAFF TGTGCCAGCAGTGCGACAGGGAACACTGAAGCTTTCTTT
TRBJ2-4 . TRBV15 . CATSPSAEGTKNIQYF TGTGCCACCAGCCCGAGCGCGGAGGGAACCAAAAACATTCAGTACTTC
TRBJ2-1 TRBD2 TRBV19 . CASSTQLAGAYNEQFF TGTGCCAGTAGTACCCAACTAGCGGGGGCCTACAATGAGCAGTTCTTC
TRBJ1-2 . TRBV6-8 . CASSYSSADGRNYGYTF TGTGCCAGCAGTTACTCGTCCGCGGACGGAAGGAACTATGGCTACACCTTC
TRBJ2-3 TRBD2 TRBV19 . CASSWGLAVSSTDTQYF TGTGCCAGTAGTTGGGGACTAGCGGTTTCTAGCACAGATACGCAGTATTTT
TRBJ2-2 . TRBV11-3 . CASSSIWGTGELFF TGTGCCAGCAGCTCGATATGGGGCACAGGGGAGCTGTTTTTT
TRBJ1-3 . TRBV19 . CASSPFLLSGNTIYF TGTGCCAGTAGTCCTTTCTTGCTCTCGGGAAACACCATATATTTT
TRBJ2-4 . TRBV14 . CASSRMDTSLGNIQYF TGTGCCAGCAGCCGAATGGACACATCCCTAGGGAACATTCAGTACTTC
TRBJ1-5 . TRBV11-3 . CASSLEFRGSNQPQHF TGTGCCAGCAGCTTAGAGTTCAGGGGTAGCAATCAGCCCCAGCATTTT
TRBJ2-2 . TRBV19 . CASSILRANTGELFF TGTGCCAGTAGTATTTTAAGGGCGAACACCGGGGAGCTGTTTTTT
TRBJ2-2 . TRBV6-8 . CASSRGYPGELFF TGTGCCAGCAGCCGGGGTTATCCCGGGGAGCTGTTTTTT
TRBJ1-2 . TRBV18 . CASSHTRTPNYGYTF TGTGCCAGCTCACATACGCGGACACCTAACTATGGCTACACCTTC
TRBJ1-3 . TRBV15 few CATSRTADSGNTIYF TGTGCCACCAGCCGTACAGCGGACTCTGGAAACACCATATATTTT
TRBJ1-5 TRBD1 TRBV15 . CATRKDRDRISNQPQHF TGTGCCACCAGGAAAGACAGGGATCGAATTAGCAATCAGCCCCAGCATTTT
TRBJ2-5 . TRBV19 . CASSMAVRGETQYF TGTGCCAGTAGTATGGCCGTCCGGGGGGAGACCCAGTACTTC
TRBJ1-4 . TRBV28 . CASSEQGFREKLFF TGTGCCAGCAGTGAGCAGGGTTTTCGGGAAAAACTGTTTTTT
TRBJ1-1 TRBD1 TRBV6-8 . CASRDRGDTEAFF TGTGCCAGCAGGGACAGGGGAGATACTGAAGCTTTCTTT
TRBJ1-1 . TRBV7-1 . CASNDRRNTEAFF TGTGCCAGCAACGACAGGAGGAACACTGAAGCTTTCTTT
TRBJ1-2 TRBD1 TRBV19 . CASRGKGADGYTF TGTGCCAGTAGGGGGAAGGGGGCAGATGGCTACACCTTC
TRBJ2-1 . TRBV11-3 . CASSLLSETNEQFF TGTGCCAGCAGCTTATTGTCTGAAACCAATGAGCAGTTCTTC
TRBJ1-1 TRBD1 TRBV2 . CASRPQGIGLNTEAFF TGTGCCAGCAGACCACAGGGGATCGGGTTGAACACTGAAGCTTTCTTT
TRBJ1-2 . TRBV1 few CASSQAGPRGYTF TGCGCCAGCAGCCAAGCAGGACCACGGGGCTACACCTTC
TRBJ1-6 TRBD1 TRBV18 . CASSPPGAGTGVNSPLHF TGTGCCAGCTCACCACCGGGAGCCGGGACAGGGGTAAATTCACCCCTCCACTTT
TRBJ1-5 TRBD1 TRBV6-8 . CASSYTGASQPQHF TGTGCCAGCAGCTACACAGGGGCCAGTCAGCCCCAGCATTTT
TRBJ1-2 . TRBV19 . CASSLGADYGYTF TGTGCCAGTAGCCTAGGCGCCGACTATGGCTACACCTTC
TRBJ2-6 TRBD1 TRBV28 . CASRRVRGGFGSGANVLTF TGTGCCAGCAGGAGAGTAAGAGGGGGCTTTGGGTCTGGGGCCAACGTCCTGACTTTC
TRBJ1-2 . TRBV19 . CASSPAWSGGYTF TGTGCCAGTAGCCCGGCCTGGTCTGGTGGCTACACCTTC
TRBJ2-2 TRBD1 TRBV6-8 . CASSPKWDRPIGELFF TGTGCCAGCAGTCCGAAGTGGGACAGACCCATAGGGGAGCTGTTTTTT
TRBJ2-1 . TRBV6-8 . CASSYSFGNTWGGNEQFF TGTGCCAGCAGTTACTCGTTTGGCAATACTTGGGGCGGGAATGAGCAGTTCTTC
TRBJ2-1 . TRBV7-5 . CASSLRVGRDEQFF TGTGCCAGCAGCTTGCGCGTAGGGAGGGATGAGCAGTTCTTC
TRBJ1-2 TRBD1 TRBV28 . CASRTGTDFYGYTF TGTGCCAGCAGAACCGGGACAGATTTTTATGGCTACACCTTC
TRBJ1-5 TRBD1 TRBV19 . CASLSTGPSNQPQHF TGTGCCAGTCTATCGACAGGGCCTTCGAATCAGCCCCAGCATTTT
TRBJ2-5 . TRBV7-1 . CASSPEAASRETQYF TGTGCCAGCAGCCCGGAGGCAGCGTCCCGGGAGACCCAGTACTTC
TRBJ1-5 . TRBV28 . CASSSTVSNQPQHF TGTGCCAGTTCGTCGACGGTCAGCAATCAGCCCCAGCATTTT
TRBJ2-7 . TRBV6-8 . CASSMGRNYEQYF TGTGCCAGCAGTATGGGACGGAACTACGAGCAGTACTTC
TRBJ2-7 . TRBV19 . CASSIFLAYEQYF TGTGCCAGTAGTATCTTTCTGGCCTACGAGCAGTACTTC
TRBJ1-3 . TRBV4-1 . CASSHIRGPSGNTIYF TGCGCCAGCAGCCACATCCGAGGGCCCTCTGGAAACACCATATATTTT
TRBJ2-1 . TRBV12-5 . CASGLGRVDEQFF TGTGCTAGTGGTTTGGGCAGGGTGGATGAGCAGTTCTTC
TRBJ1-1 TRBD1 TRBV6-8 . CASTSRGHTEAFF TGTGCCAGCACCTCCAGGGGGCATACTGAAGCTTTCTTT